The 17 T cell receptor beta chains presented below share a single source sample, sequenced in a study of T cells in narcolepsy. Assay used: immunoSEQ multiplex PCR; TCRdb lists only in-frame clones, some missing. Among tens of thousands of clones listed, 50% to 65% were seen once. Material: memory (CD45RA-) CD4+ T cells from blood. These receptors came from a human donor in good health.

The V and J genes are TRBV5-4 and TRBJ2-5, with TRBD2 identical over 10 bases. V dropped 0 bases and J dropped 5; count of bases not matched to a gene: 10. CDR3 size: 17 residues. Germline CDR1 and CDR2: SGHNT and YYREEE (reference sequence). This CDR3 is CASSLDLSGGQQETQYF. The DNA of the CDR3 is TGTGCCAGCAGCTTGGACCTTAGCGGGGGGCAACAGGAGACCCAGTACTTC.

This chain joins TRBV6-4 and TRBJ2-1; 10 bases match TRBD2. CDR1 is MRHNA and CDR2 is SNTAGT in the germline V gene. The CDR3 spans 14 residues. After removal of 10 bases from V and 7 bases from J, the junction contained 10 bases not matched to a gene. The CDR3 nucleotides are TGTGCCATAGGAAGCGGGAGGGCCGGGAATGAGCAGTTCTTC. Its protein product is CAIGSGRAGNEQFF.

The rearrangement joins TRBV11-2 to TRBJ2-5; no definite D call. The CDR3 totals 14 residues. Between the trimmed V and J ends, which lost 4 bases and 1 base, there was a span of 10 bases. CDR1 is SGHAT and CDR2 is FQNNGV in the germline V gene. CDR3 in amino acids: CASSSGAVQETQYF. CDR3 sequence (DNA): TGTGCCAGCAGCTCGGGCGCGGTCCAAGAGACCCAGTACTTC.

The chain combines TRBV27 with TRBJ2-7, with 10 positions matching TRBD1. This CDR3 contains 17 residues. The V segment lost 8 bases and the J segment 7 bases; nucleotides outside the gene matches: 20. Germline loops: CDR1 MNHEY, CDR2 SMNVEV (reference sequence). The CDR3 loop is CASRPGQGSAGGKEQYF. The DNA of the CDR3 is TGTGCCAGCCGTCCGGGACAGGGGAGTGCGGGCGGAAAGGAGCAGTACTTC.

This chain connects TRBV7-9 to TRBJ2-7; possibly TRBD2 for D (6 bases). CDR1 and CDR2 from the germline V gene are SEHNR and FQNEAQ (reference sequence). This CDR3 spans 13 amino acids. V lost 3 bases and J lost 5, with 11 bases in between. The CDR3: CASSFRGTDEQYF. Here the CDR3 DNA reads TGTGCCAGCAGCTTCCGCGGGACGGACGAGCAGTACTTC.

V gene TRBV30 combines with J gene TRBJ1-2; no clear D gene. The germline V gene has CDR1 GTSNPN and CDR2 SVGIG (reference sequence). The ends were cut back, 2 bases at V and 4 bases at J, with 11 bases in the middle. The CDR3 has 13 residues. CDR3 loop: CAWSIDNLYGYTF. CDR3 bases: TGTGCCTGGAGTATTGACAACCTCTATGGCTACACCTTC.

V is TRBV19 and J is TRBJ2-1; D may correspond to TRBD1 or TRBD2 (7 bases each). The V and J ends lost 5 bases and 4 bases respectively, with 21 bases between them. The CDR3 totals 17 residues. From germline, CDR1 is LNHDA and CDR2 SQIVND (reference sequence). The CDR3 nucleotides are TGTGCCAGTAGTGATACCTCAGGGGGGGTTAGGTACAATGAGCAGTTCTTC. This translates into CASSDTSGGVRYNEQFF.

CDR3 amino acids: CSVTQGSGEQYF. The CDR3 DNA is TGCAGCGTGACTCAAGGATCGGGCGAGCAGTACTTC. This chain links TRBV29-1 with TRBJ2-7; D is unclear. The ends were cut back, 6 bases at V and 6 bases at J, with 15 bases in the middle. Germline CDR1 reads SQVTM; CDR2 reads ANQGSEA. The CDR3 has 12 amino acids.

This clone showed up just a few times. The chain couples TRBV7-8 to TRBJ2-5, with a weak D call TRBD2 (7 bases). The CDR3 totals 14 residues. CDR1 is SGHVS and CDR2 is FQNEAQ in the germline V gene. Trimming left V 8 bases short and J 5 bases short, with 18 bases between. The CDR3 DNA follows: TGTGCCAGCGTTCAGGGGAGGGTTAGGGAGACCCAGTACTTC. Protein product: CASVQGRVRETQYF.

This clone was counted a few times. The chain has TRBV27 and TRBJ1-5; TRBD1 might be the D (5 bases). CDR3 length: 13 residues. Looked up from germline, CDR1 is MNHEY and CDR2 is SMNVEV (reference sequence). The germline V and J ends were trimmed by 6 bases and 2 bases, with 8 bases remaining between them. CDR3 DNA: TGTGCCAGCAGCGGGGGTGGCAATCAGCCCCAGCATTTT. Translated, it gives CASSGGGNQPQHF.

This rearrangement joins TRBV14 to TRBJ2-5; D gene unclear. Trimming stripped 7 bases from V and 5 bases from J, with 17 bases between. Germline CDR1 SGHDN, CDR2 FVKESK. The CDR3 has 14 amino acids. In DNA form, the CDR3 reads TGTGCCAGCATCCCTTACCCGCAAGGGGAGACCCAGTACTTC. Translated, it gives CASIPYPQGETQYF.

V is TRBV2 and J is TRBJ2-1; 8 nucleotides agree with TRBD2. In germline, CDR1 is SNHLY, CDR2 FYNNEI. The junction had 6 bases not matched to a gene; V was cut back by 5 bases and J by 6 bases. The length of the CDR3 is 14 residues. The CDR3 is CASSKLAGINEQFF. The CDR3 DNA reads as TGTGCCAGCAGTAAGTTAGCGGGGATCAATGAGCAGTTCTTC.

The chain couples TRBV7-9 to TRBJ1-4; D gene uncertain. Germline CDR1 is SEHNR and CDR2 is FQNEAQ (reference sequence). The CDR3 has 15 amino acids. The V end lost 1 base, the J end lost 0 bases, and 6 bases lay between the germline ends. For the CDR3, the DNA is TGTGCCAGCAGCTTAGGTCTTGCAACTAATGAAAAACTGTTTTTT. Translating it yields CASSLGLATNEKLFF. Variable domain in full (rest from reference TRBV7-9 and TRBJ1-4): DTGVSQNPRHKITKRGQNVTFRCDPISEHNRLYWYRQTLGQGPEFLTYFQNEAQLEKSRLLSDRFSAERPKGSFSTLEIQRTEQGDSAMYLCASSLGLATNEKLFFGSGTQLSVL.

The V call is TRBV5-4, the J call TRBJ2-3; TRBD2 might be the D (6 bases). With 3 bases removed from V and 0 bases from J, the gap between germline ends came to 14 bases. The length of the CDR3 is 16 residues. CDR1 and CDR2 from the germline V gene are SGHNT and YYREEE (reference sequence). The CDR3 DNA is TGTGCCAGCAGCTCGGACCTGACTAGAAGCACAGATACGCAGTATTTT. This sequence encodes CASSSDLTRSTDTQYF.

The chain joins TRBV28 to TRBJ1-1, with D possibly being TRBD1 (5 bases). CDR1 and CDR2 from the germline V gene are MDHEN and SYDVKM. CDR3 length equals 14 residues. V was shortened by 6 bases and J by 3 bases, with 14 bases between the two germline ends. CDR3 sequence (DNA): TGTGCCAGCAGATACCTTGCACAGGACACTGAAGCTTTCTTT. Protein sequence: CASRYLAQDTEAFF.

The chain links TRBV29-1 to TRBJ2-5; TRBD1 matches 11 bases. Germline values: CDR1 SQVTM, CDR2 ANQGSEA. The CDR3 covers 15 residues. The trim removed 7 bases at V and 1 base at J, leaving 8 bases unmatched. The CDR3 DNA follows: TGCAGCGGCGGTACCGGGACAGGGGGCCAAGAGACCCAGTACTTC. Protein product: CSGGTGTGGQETQYF.

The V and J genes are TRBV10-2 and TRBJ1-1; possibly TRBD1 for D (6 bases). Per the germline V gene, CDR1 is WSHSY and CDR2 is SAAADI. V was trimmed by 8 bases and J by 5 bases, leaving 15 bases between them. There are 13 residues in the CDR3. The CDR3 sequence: CASGKGDLTEAFF. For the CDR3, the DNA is TGCGCCAGCGGTAAGGGGGACTTGACTGAAGCTTTCTTT.